Below, one T cell receptor beta chain is given with its context. cDNA molecules, individually, were tagged with unique molecular identifiers. TCRdb reprocessed the 5' RACE reads with MiXCR, giving one entry per CDR3 protein. The sample lists roughly 51,000 distinct CDR3 sequences, over 7.5% occurring once. The record originates from a study of early T cells in non-severe SARS-CoV-2 infection. CDR1 is SGHTA and CDR2 is FQGNSA in the germline V gene. CDR3 length: 15 residues. Trimming removed 7 bases from V and 4 bases from J; junction bases left unmatched: 7. The gene calls are TRBV7-2 and TRBJ2-1; 10 bases agree with TRBD2. The sample consisted of whole blood. The clonotype was recovered from an adult who was a healthcare worker with PCR-confirmed SARS-CoV-2 infection or an uninfected control (not recorded which). CDR3 sequence: CASIGGLAEYNEQFF. In DNA, the CDR3 is TGTGCCAGCATCGGTGGACTAGCGGAATACAATGAGCAGTTCTTC.